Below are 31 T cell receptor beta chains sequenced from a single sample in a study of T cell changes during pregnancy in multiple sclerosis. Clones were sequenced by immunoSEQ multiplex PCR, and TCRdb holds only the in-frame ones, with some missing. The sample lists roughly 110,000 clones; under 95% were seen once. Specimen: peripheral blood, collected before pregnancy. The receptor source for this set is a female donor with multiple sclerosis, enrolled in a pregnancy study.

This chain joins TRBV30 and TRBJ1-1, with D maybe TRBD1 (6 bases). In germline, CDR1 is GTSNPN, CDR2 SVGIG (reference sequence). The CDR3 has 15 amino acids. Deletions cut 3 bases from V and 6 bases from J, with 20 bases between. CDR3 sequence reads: CAWRLDGQYNAEAFF. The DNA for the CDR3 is TGTGCCTGGAGGCTAGATGGACAGTATAACGCTGAAGCTTTCTTT. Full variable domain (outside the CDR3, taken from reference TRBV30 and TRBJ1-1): SQTIHQWPATLVQPVGSPLSLECTVEGTSNPNLYWYRQAAGRGLQLLFYSVGIGQISSEVPQNLSASRPQDRQFILSSKKLLLSDSGFYLCAWRLDGQYNAEAFFGQGTRLTVV.

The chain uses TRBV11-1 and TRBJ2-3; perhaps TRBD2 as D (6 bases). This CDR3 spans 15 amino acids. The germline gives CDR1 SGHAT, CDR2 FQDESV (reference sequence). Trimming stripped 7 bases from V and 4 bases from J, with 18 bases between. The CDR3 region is CASTLTGGYADTQYF. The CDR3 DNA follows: TGTGCCAGCACCCTAACAGGAGGGTACGCAGATACGCAGTATTTT.

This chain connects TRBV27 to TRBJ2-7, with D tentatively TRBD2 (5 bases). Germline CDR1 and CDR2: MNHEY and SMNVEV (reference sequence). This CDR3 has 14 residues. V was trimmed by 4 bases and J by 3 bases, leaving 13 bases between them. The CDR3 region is CASSSFRDYYEQYF. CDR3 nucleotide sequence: TGTGCCAGCAGTTCCTTCCGCGACTACTACGAGCAGTACTTC.

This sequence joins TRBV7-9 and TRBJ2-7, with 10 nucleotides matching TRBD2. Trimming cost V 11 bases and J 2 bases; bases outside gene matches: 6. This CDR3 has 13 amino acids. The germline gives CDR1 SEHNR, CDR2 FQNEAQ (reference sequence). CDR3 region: CAAGTSATYEQYF. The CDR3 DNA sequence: TGTGCCGCCGGGACTAGCGCAACCTACGAGCAGTACTTC.

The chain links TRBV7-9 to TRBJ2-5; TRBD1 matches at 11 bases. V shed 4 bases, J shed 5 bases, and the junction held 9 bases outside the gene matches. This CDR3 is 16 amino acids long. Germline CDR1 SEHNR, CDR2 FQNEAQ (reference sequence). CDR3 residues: CASSSGGQGVRETQYF. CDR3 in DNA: TGTGCCAGCAGCTCCGGGGGACAGGGGGTTCGGGAGACCCAGTACTTC.

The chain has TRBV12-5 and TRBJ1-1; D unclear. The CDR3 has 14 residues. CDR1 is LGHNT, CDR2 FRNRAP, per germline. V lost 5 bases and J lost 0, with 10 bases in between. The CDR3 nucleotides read TGTGCTAGTGGTACCGCCGGAGTGAACACTGAAGCTTTCTTT. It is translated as CASGTAGVNTEAFF.

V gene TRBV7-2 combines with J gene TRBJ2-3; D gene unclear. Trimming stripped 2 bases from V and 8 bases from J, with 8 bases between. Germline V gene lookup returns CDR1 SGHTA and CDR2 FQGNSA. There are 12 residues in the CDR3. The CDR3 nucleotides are TGTGCCAGCAGCTTATCCTCGGTTACGCAGTATTTT. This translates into CASSLSSVTQYF.

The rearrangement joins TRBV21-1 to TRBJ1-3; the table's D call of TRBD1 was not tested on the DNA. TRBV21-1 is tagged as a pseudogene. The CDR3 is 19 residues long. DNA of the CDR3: TGTGCCAGCAGCAAATTAGGCAGGGGGCTGGGGAGCTCTGGAAACACCATATATTTT. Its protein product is CASSKLGRGLGSSGNTIYF.

The CDR3 reads CASSRQGASGANVLTF. The CDR3 DNA reads as TGTGCCAGCAGCCGACAGGGGGCCTCTGGGGCCAACGTCCTGACTTTC. This chain uses TRBV7-2 with TRBJ2-6; 10 positions match TRBD1. This CDR3 is built from 16 residues. Per the germline V gene, CDR1 is SGHTA and CDR2 is FQGNSA. Trimming removed 5 bases from V and 0 bases from J; junction bases left unmatched: 1.

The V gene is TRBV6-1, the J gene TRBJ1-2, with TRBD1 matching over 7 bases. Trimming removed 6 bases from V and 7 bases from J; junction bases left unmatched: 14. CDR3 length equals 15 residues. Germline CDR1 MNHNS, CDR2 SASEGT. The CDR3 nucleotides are TGTGCCAGCAGGCCACAGGGGAAGTCGGTTTTTGGCTACACCTTC. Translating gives CASRPQGKSVFGYTF.

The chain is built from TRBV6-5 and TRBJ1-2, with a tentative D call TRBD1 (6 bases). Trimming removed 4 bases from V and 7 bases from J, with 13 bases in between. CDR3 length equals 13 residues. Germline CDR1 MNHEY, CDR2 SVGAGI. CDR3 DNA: TGTGCCAGCAGTTCTGGACAGAGTTCTGGCTACACCTTC. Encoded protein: CASSSGQSSGYTF.

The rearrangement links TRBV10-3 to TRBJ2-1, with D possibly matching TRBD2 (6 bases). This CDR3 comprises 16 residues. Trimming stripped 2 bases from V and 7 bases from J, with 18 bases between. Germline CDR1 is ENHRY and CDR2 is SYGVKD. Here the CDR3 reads CAISEAGQPGINEQFF. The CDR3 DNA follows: TGTGCCATCAGTGAGGCGGGGCAACCAGGGATAAATGAGCAGTTCTTC.

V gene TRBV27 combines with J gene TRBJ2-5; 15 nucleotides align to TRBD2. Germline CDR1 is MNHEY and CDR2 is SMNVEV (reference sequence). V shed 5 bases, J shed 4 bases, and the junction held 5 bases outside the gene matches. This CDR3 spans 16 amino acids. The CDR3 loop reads CASSNGLAGGVETQYF. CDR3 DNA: TGTGCCAGCAGTAACGGACTAGCGGGGGGGGTAGAGACCCAGTACTTC.

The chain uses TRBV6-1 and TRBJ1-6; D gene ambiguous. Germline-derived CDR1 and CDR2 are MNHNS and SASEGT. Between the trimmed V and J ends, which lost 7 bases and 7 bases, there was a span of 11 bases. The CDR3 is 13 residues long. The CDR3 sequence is CASTNTQNSPLHF. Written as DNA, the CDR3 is TGTGCCAGCACCAACACCCAGAATTCACCCCTCCACTTT.

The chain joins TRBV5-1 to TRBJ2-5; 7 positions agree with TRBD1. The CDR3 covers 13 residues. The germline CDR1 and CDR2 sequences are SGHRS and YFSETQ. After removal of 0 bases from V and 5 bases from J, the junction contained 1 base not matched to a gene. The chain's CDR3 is CASSLVGGETQYF. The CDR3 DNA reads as TGCGCCAGCAGCTTGGTAGGGGGCGAGACCCAGTACTTC. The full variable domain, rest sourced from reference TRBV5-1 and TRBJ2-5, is KAGVTQTPRYLIKTRGQQVTLSCSPISGHRSVSWYQQTPGQGLQFLFEYFSETQRNKGNFPGRFSGRQFSNSRSEMNVSTLELGDSALYLCASSLVGGETQYFGPGTRLLVL.

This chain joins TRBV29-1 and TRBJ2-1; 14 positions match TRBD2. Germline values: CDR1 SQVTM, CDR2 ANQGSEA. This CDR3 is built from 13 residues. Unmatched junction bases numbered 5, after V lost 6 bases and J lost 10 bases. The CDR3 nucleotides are TGCAGCGTGGGGACTAGCGGGAGTGGGGAGCAGTTCTTC. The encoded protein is CSVGTSGSGEQFF.

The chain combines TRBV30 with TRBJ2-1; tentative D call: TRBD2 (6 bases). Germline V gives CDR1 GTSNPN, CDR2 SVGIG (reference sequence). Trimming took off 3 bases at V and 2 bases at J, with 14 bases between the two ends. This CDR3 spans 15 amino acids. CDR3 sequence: CAWRGGLGTYNEQFF. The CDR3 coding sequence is TGTGCCTGGAGGGGAGGACTTGGCACCTACAATGAGCAGTTCTTC.

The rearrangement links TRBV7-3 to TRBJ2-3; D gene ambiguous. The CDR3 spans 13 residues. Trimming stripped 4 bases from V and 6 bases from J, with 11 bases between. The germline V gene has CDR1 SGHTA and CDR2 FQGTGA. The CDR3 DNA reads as TGTGCCAGCAGCTCCTTATTAGTTGATACGCAGTATTTT. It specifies CASSSLLVDTQYF.

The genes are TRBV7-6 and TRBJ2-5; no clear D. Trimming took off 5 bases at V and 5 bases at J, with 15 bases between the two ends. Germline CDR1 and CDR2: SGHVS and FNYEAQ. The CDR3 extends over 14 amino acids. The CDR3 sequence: CASSLLGAGETQYF. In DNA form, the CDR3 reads TGTGCCAGCAGCCTATTGGGCGCTGGGGAGACCCAGTACTTC.

Here the CDR3 reads CASSPGTFQETQYF. The CDR3 nucleotides are TGTGCCAGCAGCCCCGGGACATTCCAAGAGACCCAGTACTTC. The gene calls are TRBV7-8 and TRBJ2-5; the D gene is possibly TRBD1 (6 bases). CDR3 length equals 14 residues. Trimming took 5 bases from V and 1 from J, leaving 11 bases between them. Germline CDR1 is SGHVS and CDR2 is FQNEAQ.

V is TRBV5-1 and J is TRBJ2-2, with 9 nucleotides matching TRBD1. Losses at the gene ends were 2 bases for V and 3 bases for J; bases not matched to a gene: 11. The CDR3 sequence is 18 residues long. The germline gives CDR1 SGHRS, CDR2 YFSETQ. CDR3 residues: CASSFTGGAGPHTGELFF. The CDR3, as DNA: TGCGCCAGCAGCTTTACAGGGGGCGCCGGACCACACACCGGGGAGCTGTTTTTT. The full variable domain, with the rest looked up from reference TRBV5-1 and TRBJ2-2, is KAGVTQTPRYLIKTRGQQVTLSCSPISGHRSVSWYQQTPGQGLQFLFEYFSETQRNKGNFPGRFSGRQFSNSRSEMNVSTLELGDSALYLCASSFTGGAGPHTGELFFGEGSRLTVL.

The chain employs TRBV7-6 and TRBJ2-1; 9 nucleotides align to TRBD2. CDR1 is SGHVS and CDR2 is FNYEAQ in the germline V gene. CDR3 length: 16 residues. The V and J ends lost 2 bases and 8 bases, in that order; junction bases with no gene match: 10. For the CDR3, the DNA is TGTGCCAGCAGCTTATTAGTAGCGGGAGTTTTGGATGAGCAGTTCTTC. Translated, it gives CASSLLVAGVLDEQFF. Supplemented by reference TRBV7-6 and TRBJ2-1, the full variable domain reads GAGVSQSPRYKVTKRGQDVALRCDPISGHVSLYWYRQALGQGPEFLTYFNYEAQQDKSGLPNDRFSAERPEGSISTLTIQRTEQRDSAMYRCASSLLVAGVLDEQFFGPGTRLTVL.

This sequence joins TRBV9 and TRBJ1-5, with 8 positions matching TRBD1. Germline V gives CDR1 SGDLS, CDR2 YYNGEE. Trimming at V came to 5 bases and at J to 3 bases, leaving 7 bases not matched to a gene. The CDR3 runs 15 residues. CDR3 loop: CASSSGQGNNQPQHF. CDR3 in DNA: TGTGCCAGCAGTTCCGGACAGGGCAACAATCAGCCCCAGCATTTT.

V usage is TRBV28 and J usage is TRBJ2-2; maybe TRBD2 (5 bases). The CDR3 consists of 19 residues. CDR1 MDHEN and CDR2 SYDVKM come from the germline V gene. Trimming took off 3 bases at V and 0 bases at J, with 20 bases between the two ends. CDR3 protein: CASSFILAESYSNTGELFF. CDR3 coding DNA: TGTGCCAGCAGTTTCATCCTAGCAGAATCCTATTCGAACACCGGGGAGCTGTTTTTT.

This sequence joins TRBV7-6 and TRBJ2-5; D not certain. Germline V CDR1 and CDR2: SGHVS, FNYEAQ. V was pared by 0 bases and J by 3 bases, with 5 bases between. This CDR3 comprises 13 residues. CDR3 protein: CASSLAQKETQYF. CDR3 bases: TGTGCCAGCAGCTTAGCGCAGAAAGAGACCCAGTACTTC. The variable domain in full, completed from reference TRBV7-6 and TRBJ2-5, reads GAGVSQSPRYKVTKRGQDVALRCDPISGHVSLYWYRQALGQGPEFLTYFNYEAQQDKSGLPNDRFSAERPEGSISTLTIQRTEQRDSAMYRCASSLAQKETQYFGPGTRLLVL.

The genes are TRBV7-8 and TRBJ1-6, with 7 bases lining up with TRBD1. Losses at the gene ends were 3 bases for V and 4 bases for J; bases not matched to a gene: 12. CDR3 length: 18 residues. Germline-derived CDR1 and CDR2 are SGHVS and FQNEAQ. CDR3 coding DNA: TGTGCCAGCAGCTTCGCCGGTAGGGACAGAATTTATAATTCACCCCTCCACTTT. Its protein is CASSFAGRDRIYNSPLHF.

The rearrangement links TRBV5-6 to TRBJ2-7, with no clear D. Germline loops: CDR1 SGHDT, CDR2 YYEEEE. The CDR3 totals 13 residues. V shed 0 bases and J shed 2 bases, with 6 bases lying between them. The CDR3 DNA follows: TGTGCCAGCAGCTTGGGCGAGGCCTACGAGCAGTACTTC. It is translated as CASSLGEAYEQYF.

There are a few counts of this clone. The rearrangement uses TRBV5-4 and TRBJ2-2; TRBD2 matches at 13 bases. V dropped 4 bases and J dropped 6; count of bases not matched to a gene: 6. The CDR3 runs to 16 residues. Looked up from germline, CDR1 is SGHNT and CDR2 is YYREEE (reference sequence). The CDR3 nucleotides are TGTGCCAGCAGCCAGAGGACTAGCGGGAGTGCCGGGGAGCTGTTTTTT. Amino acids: CASSQRTSGSAGELFF.

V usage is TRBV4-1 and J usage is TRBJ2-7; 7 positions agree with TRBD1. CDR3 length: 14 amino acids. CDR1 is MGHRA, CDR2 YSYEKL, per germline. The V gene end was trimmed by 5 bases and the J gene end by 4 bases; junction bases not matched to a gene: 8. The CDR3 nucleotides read TGCGCCAGCAGCGCTAGACAGGGACCGTACGAGCAGTACTTC. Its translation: CASSARQGPYEQYF.

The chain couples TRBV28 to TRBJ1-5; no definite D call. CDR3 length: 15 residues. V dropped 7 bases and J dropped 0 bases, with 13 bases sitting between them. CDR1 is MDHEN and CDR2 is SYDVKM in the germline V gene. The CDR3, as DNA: TGTGCCAGCACCCCATGGCCACATAGCAATCAGCCCCAGCATTTT. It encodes CASTPWPHSNQPQHF.

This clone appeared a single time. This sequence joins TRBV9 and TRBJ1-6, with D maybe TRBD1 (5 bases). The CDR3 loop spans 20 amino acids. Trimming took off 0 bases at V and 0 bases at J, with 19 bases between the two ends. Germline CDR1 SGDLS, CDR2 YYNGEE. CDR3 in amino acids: CASSVGYDGAESSYNSPLHF. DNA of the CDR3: TGTGCCAGCAGCGTAGGATATGATGGGGCAGAAAGCTCCTATAATTCACCCCTCCACTTT.